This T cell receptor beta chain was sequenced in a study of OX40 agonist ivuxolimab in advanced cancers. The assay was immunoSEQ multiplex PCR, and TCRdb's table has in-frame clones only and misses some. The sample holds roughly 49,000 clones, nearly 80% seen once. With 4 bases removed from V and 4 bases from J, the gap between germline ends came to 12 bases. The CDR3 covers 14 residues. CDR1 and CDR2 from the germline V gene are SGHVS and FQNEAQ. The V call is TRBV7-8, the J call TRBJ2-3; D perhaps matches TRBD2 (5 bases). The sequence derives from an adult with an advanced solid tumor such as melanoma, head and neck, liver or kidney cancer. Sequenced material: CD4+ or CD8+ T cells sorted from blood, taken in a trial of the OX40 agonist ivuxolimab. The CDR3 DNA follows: TGTGCCAGCAGCTCTCTTAGTAGCGCAGATACGCAGTATTTT. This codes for CASSSLSSADTQYF.